Sequencing of this T cell receptor (beta chain) was carried out in a study of radiation and T cells in renal cell carcinoma. Overall study results and limits: Pretreatment tumor biopsies were lacking, so baseline clonotypes are unknown.

This sample's time point: baseline pretreatment blood. Treatment meaning: 15 Gy SBRT to primary tumor, nephrectomy 4 weeks later. The patient's renal cell carcinoma had clear cell pathology. The CDR3 is 15 amino acids. V was cut by 1 base and J by 10 bases, with 14 bases left in between. The germline CDR1 and CDR2 sequences are MGHDK and SYGVNS. Worth noting for this clone: The antigen remains unidentified.

TCRdb keeps only in-frame clones here, not all; method: immunoSEQ multiplex PCR. This sample has 150,000 or so clones, with about 88% found just once. The clonotype was recovered from a woman aged 70 to 79 with renal cell carcinoma. The chain couples TRBV25-1 to TRBJ1-6; possible D gene TRBD1, 5 bases. The material sequenced was blood, taken from a patient whose treatment included radiotherapy and nephrectomy. CDR3 sequence reads: CASSEFGGLRSPLHF. As DNA, the CDR3 is TGTGCCAGCAGTGAATTTGGGGGGTTGAGATCACCCCTCCACTTT.